This T cell receptor (beta chain) was captured in a study of shared clonotypes between healthy human individuals. The donors, healthy adults who were HIV-negative, had experienced no recent acute infections or vaccinations. It was roughly 200 ng DNA, some 30,000 T cell genomes, that sorted-subset replicate PCRs used. The assay was immunoSEQ multiplex PCR, and TCRdb's table has in-frame clones only and misses some. Of 2,500,000 or so clones in the sample, just over 90% are singletons; the top ten hold roughly 0.14%. Per germline, CDR1 SGHTA and CDR2 FQGNSA. Trimming removed 6 bases at V and 5 bases at J, with 10 bases between. CDR3 size: 12 residues.

The origin of this receptor is a man between 18 and 35 years old in good health. Sequenced: naive CD4+ T cells sorted from blood. As for subset: CD45RA+ positively selected. This sequence joins TRBV7-2 and TRBJ2-5, with D unclear. As DNA, the CDR3 is TGTGCCAGCAGTCAAACTACCGAGACCCAGTACTTC. Amino acid sequence: CASSQTTETQYF.